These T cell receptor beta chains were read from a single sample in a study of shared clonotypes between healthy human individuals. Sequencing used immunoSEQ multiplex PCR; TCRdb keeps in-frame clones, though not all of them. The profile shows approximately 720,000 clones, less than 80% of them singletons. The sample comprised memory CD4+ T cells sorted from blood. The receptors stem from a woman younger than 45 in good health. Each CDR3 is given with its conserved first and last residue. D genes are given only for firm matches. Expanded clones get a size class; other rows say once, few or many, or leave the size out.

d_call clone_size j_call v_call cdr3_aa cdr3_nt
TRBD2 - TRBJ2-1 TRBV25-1 CASSEKRDSYNEQFF TGTGCCAGCAGTGAAAAGCGGGACTCCTACAATGAGCAGTTCTTC
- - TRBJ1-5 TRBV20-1 CSSGQRQPQHF TGCAGCTCAGGTCAGCGGCAGCCCCAGCATTTT
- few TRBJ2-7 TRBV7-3 CASSPGPTYEQYF TGTGCCAGCAGCCCCGGACCTACCTACGAGCAGTACTTC
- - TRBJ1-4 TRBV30 CAWSRGGEKLFF TGTGCCTGGAGTCGAGGGGGTGAAAAACTGTTTTTT
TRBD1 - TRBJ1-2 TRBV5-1 CASSSPGTENYGYTF TGCGCCAGCAGCTCACCCGGGACAGAAAACTATGGCTACACCTTC
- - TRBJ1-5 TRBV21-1 CASSKDRDDQPQHF TGTGCCAGCAGCAAGGACAGGGACGATCAGCCCCAGCATTTT
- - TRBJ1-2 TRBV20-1 CSAVRGYGYTF TGCAGTGCTGTCAGGGGCTATGGCTACACCTTC
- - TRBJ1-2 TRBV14 CASSPQTGYGCTF TGTGCCAGCAGCCCCCAGACAGGCTATGGCTGCACCTTC
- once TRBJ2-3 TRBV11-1 CASTIGDTQYF TGTGCCAGCACCATTGGAGATACGCAGTATTTT
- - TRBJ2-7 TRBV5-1 CASSLAGYYYEQYF TGCGCCAGCAGCTTGGCGGGCTACTACTACGAGCAGTACTTC
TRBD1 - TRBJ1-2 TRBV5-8 CASSADRSFNGGYTF TGTGCCAGCAGCGCGGACAGGTCCTTCAACGGTGGCTACACCTTC
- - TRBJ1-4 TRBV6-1 CASSVRLGATNEKLFF TGTGCCAGCAGTGTCCGATTAGGTGCAACTAATGAAAAACTGTTTTTT
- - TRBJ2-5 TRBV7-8 CASSLIGGTETQYF TGTGCCAGCAGCTTAATTGGGGGCACTGAGACCCAGTACTTC
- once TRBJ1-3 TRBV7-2 CASSLGLFSGNTIYF TGTGCCAGCAGCTTAGGTCTGTTCTCTGGAAACACCATATATTTT
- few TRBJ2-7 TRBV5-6 CASSPNRPPYEQYF TGTGCCAGCAGCCCGAACAGGCCTCCCTACGAGCAGTACTTC
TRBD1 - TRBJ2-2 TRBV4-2 CASSQDLGRGSSGELFF TGTGCCAGCAGCCAAGATCTGGGCAGGGGGTCCTCCGGGGAGCTGTTTTTT
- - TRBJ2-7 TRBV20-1 CSVTSSSEQYF TGCAGTGTGACTAGTTCCTCCGAGCAGTACTTC
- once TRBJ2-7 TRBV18 CASSPPGWTSYEQYF TGTGCCAGCTCACCACCCGGGTGGACCTCCTACGAGCAGTACTTC
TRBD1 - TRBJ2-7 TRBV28 CASRPRQGSYEQYF TGTGCCAGCAGGCCCCGACAGGGAAGTTACGAGCAGTACTTC
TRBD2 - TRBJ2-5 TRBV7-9 CASSSPGLAGARQETQYF TGTGCCAGCAGCTCGCCGGGACTAGCGGGAGCTCGGCAAGAGACCCAGTACTTC
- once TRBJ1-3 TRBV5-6 CASSSAMGGSISGNTIYF TGTGCCAGCAGCTCTGCTATGGGGGGGAGCATATCTGGAAACACCATATATTTT
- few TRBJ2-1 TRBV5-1 CASGKGTQGNEQFF TGCGCCAGTGGCAAGGGGACACAAGGCAATGAGCAGTTCTTC